A single sample is the source of the 12 T cell receptor beta chains below, sequenced in a study of T cells in Graves' hyperthyroidism and ophthalmopathy. The TCR beta CDR3 regions underwent amplification using RNA transcripts as the source. First-round RT-PCR of the TCR CDR3 relied on the HTBI primer set. TCRdb re-called the multiplex PCR reads through MiXCR, storing one row per CDR3 protein. The table has 500,000 or so distinct CDR3 sequences, 15% to 20% seen once. Sequencing was carried out using blood. The receptors stem from a woman aged 18-29 years with Graves' ophthalmopathy.

This clonotype has at least ten counts. V is TRBV12-3 or TRBV12-4 and J is TRBJ1-1, with 8 bases aligning to TRBD1. This CDR3 region has 14 residues. Trimming removed 5 bases from V and 6 bases from J; junction bases left unmatched: 8. The chain's CDR3 is CASSPRGQAAEAFF. The DNA of the CDR3 is TGTGCCAGCAGTCCAAGGGGACAGGCGGCTGAAGCTTTCTTT.

At least ten counts were recorded for this clonotype. The genes are TRBV20-1 and TRBJ1-2; a weak D match, TRBD1 (6 bases). V gave up 6 bases and J gave up 0 bases, with 14 bases separating them. Germline lookup yields CDR1 DFQATT and CDR2 SNEGSKA (reference sequence). The CDR3 length is 14 residues. The CDR3 is CSAPGHNSNYGYTF. CDR3 nucleotide sequence: TGCAGTGCCCCGGGACATAATTCTAACTATGGCTACACCTTC.

Note on this clonotype: A read error may explain this, as a much larger clone is one base away. The rearrangement joins TRBV20-1 to TRBJ2-1; possibly TRBD1 for D (5 bases). Germline V lookup: CDR1 DFQATT, CDR2 SNEGSKA (reference sequence). The CDR3 contains 13 residues. This CDR3 is CGARTGRVNEQFF. CDR3 DNA: TGCGGTGCTAGAACGGGCAGGGTCAATGAGCAGTTCTTC.

This clonotype was picked up many times. This chain links TRBV7-3 with TRBJ2-1, with 8 bases matching TRBD2. The CDR3 length is 15 residues. CDR1 SGHTA and CDR2 FQGTGA come from the germline V gene. V was clipped by 5 bases and J by 8 bases; unmatched bases: 11. The CDR3 spells CASSPGGGGSYEQFF. The CDR3 DNA reads as TGTGCCAGCAGCCCCGGGGGGGGAGGAAGCTATGAGCAGTTCTTC.

This clonotype was recorded many times. The chain links TRBV2 to TRBJ2-3; D remains unclear. This CDR3 comprises 10 residues. V was pared by 8 bases and J by 3 bases, with 3 bases between. Germline V CDR1 and CDR2: SNHLY, FYNNEI. In DNA form, the CDR3 reads TGTGCCAGCCGGACAGATACGCAGTATTTT. Translated, it gives CASRTDTQYF.

This clonotype has more than one count but fewer than ten. The chain has TRBV6-1 and TRBJ2-1; tentatively, D is TRBD1 (5 bases). V was trimmed by 5 bases and J by 5 bases, leaving 16 bases between them. The CDR3 loop spans 15 amino acids. Germline lookup yields CDR1 MNHNS and CDR2 SASEGT. The CDR3 bases are TGTGCCAGCAGTCCCCAGGGCCCCAGTAACAATGAGCAGTTCTTC. Its protein is CASSPQGPSNNEQFF.

The genes are TRBV20-1 and TRBJ2-1; 9 bases line up with TRBD1. CDR1 and CDR2 from the germline V gene are DFQATT and SNEGSKA (reference sequence). With V trimmed by 1 base and J by 5 bases, 6 bases remained unmatched. The CDR3 loop spans 15 amino acids. CDR3 sequence: CSARAGTGPNNEQFF. DNA of the CDR3: TGCAGTGCTAGAGCCGGGACAGGGCCCAACAATGAGCAGTTCTTC.

This clonotype was counted only a few times. The chain has TRBV20-1 and TRBJ2-7; tentative D call: TRBD2 (5 bases). The V end lost 0 bases, the J end lost 2 bases, and 17 bases lay between the germline ends. Germline V CDR1 and CDR2: DFQATT, SNEGSKA (reference sequence). The CDR3 spans 16 residues. The CDR3 sequence is CSARESGSSSPYEQYF. The CDR3 DNA sequence: TGCAGTGCTAGAGAAAGTGGGAGCAGTTCCCCCTACGAGCAGTACTTC.

This rearrangement joins TRBV2 to TRBJ2-1; D gene unclear. Germline V lookup: CDR1 SNHLY, CDR2 FYNNEI. The CDR3 has 13 residues. V shed 3 bases and J shed 2 bases, with 5 bases lying between them. The CDR3 DNA is TGTGCCAGCAGTGAGAGCACCTACAATGAGCAGTTCTTC. Translation gives CASSESTYNEQFF.

This clonotype was seen a few times. The chain recombines TRBV4-2 with TRBJ2-1; D is ambiguous. CDR1 is LGHNA and CDR2 is YNFKEQ in the germline V gene. The CDR3 has 13 amino acids. V lost 1 base, J lost 4 bases, and 5 bases lay in between. CDR3 nucleotide sequence: TGTGCCAGCAGCCAAGCCCTTTACAATGAGCAGTTCTTC. Its translation: CASSQALYNEQFF.

The chain carries TRBV10-1 and TRBJ1-5; a weak D match, TRBD1 (6 bases). This CDR3 contains 20 residues. Deletions cut 0 bases from V and 1 base from J, with 22 bases between. CDR1 WNHNN and CDR2 SYGVQD come from the germline V gene (reference sequence). The CDR3 DNA reads as TGCGCCAGCAGTGAGTCTAAAAGCGACAGGTCCCGAGGAAGCAATCAGCCCCAGCATTTT. Residues: CASSESKSDRSRGSNQPQHF.

The genes are TRBV19 and TRBJ2-1; D is unclear. This CDR3 has 11 residues. Germline CDR1 and CDR2: LNHDA and SQIVND (reference sequence). Trimming pared 10 bases from V and 0 bases from J, leaving 4 bases between. CDR3 protein: CATYSYNEQFF. DNA of the CDR3: TGTGCCACCTACTCCTACAATGAGCAGTTCTTC.